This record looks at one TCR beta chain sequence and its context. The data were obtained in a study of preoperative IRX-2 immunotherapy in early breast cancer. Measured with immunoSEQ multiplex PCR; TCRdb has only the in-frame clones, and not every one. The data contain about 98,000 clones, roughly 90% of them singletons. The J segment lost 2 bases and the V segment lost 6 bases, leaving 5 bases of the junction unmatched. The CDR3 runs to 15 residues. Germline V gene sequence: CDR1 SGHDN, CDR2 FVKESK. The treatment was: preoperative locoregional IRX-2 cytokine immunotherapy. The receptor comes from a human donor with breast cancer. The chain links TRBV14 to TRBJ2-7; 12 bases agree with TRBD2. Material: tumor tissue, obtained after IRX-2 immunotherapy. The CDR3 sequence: CASSRGLAGTYEQYF. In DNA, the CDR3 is TGTGCCAGCAGTCGCGGACTAGCGGGGACCTACGAGCAGTACTTC.